This section outlines one T cell receptor (beta chain) sequence together with its context. These data belong to a study of T cell responses to AZD1222 COVID-19 vaccine. The repertoire was sequenced with immunoSEQ multiplex PCR; TCRdb's copy has only in-frame clones and lacks some. The sample carries approximately 89,000 clones, 85% to 95% recorded once. The receptor was derived from an adult who received the AZD1222 COVID-19 vaccine. This specimen was peripheral blood, taken 28 days after the second AZD1222 dose.

The CDR3 protein is CASSLRPGSRDAFF. The CDR3 coding sequence is TGTGCCAGCAGTTTAAGGCCAGGTAGTCGGGACGCTTTCTTT. V usage is TRBV27 and J usage is TRBJ1-1, with a weak D call TRBD1 (5 bases). This CDR3 contains 14 residues. Trimming removed 2 bases from V and 11 bases from J, with 18 bases in between. The germline gives CDR1 MNHEY, CDR2 SMNVEV (reference sequence).